The TCR beta chain described here comes from a study of T cell clonotyping in hematopoietic cell transplantation. Study outcomes and limitations: Cells were unsorted, so CD4 and CD8 contributions were not separated.

This CDR3 spans 15 amino acids. Germline CDR1 and CDR2: SGHNT and YYREEE (reference sequence). Trimming took 4 bases from V and 0 from J; bases not matched to a gene: 6. The time point here: recipient sample about 28 days before transplant, after cytoreduction. Generated by immunoSEQ multiplex PCR, the TCRdb table keeps only in-frame clones and is missing some. Seen here are around 7,000 clones, around 88% observed once, and the top ten hold less than 4%. In regard to this clone: Its target is not known.

The sample in question was peripheral blood mononuclear cells, obtained before stem cell transplant. The TCR comes from a man between 25 and 39 years old with acute myeloid leukemia. Some clones in this sample may be carry-over from other donors' samples. This chain uses TRBV5-4 with TRBJ1-1; 7 bases are shared with TRBD1. In DNA form, the CDR3 reads TGTGCCAGCAGCCCAGGAGGGGGCCTGAACACTGAAGCTTTCTTT. It codes for CASSPGGGLNTEAFF.